The entry below describes one T cell receptor beta chain. Its specificity is not known. Healthy adults negative for HIV, lacking recent acute infections or vaccinations, served as donors. The V end was cut by 0 bases, the J end by 7 bases, with 10 bases between. The germline CDR1 and CDR2 sequences are SNHLY and FYNNEI. The CDR3 runs to 14 residues. This record comes from a study of shared clonotypes between healthy human individuals. General study findings and limits: When naive CD4 clonotypes were compared across several donors, around 5% were shared. Generation probabilities of non-shared clonotypes were lower (relative to those shared by all four donors).

Each replicate PCR on the sorted subsets used approximately 180 ng DNA (about 30,000 T cell genomes). The protocol was immunoSEQ multiplex PCR, while the TCRdb copy is restricted to in-frame clones and leaves out a portion. Here the sample spans around 2.1 million clones, roughly 95% being singletons. Material for sequencing was naive CD4+ T cells sorted from blood. Subset described: CD45RA+ positively selected. This receptor was identified in a man aged 18 to 30 in good health. The chain is built from TRBV2 and TRBJ1-5; D unresolved. CDR3 nucleotides: TGTGCCAGCAGTGAAGCTCCGGGGATCCAGCCCCAGCATTTT. Protein sequence: CASSEAPGIQPQHF.